This T cell receptor (beta chain) was captured by sequencing in a study of identifying expanded T cells in peripheral blood. Germline values: CDR1 SGHVS, CDR2 FQNEAQ. The CDR3 consists of 15 residues. V gave up 4 bases and J gave up 2 bases, with 15 bases separating them. TCRdb keeps only in-frame clones here, not all; method: immunoSEQ multiplex PCR. The sample lists around 120,000 clones, approximately 88% occurring once. Sequencing input: blood. This clonotype was obtained from a person between 18 and 70 years old in good health. The chain joins TRBV7-8 to TRBJ2-7, with D maybe TRBD1 (5 bases). The CDR3 region is CASSSRSRQPYEQYF. Here the CDR3 DNA reads TGTGCCAGCAGCTCGAGGTCCCGACAGCCCTACGAGCAGTACTTC.